This TCR beta chain was captured in a study of graft-versus-host responses after intestinal transplantation. Study observations and caveats: Allografts carried high graft-versus-host to host-versus-graft clonal ratios in patients having graft-donor T cell macrochimerism. Researchers found GvH clones in recipient marrow, and some showed up first in ileum or blood.

TCRdb's copy holds only in-frame clones and misses some; the assay was immunoSEQ multiplex PCR. Of tens of thousands of clones listed, around 93% are singletons. Of note for this clone: The target antigen is unknown.

The CDR3 contains 18 residues. V lost 1 base to trimming and J lost 7 bases; unmatched junction nucleotides: 10. Germline V gene lookup returns CDR1 LGHNT and CDR2 FRNRAP. The chain uses TRBV12-5 and TRBJ2-2; TRBD1 matches at 12 bases. This specimen consisted of PBMCs, obtained 750 to 800 days after a first intestinal transplant, on the day of a second. The TCR sequence derives from a human patient who received an intestinal transplant, so some T cells may come from the graft donor. Written as DNA, the CDR3 is TGTGCTAGTGGTTTGGCCCCACGGGACAGGGGGCTCGGCGGGGAGCTGTTTTTT. Its translation is CASGLAPRDRGLGGELFF.